The rows below give T cell receptor beta chains drawn from one sample of a study of technical replicates of blood from a handful of donors. The repertoire was sequenced with immunoSEQ multiplex PCR; TCRdb's copy has only in-frame clones and lacks some. The sample holds around 76,000 clones, roughly 98% seen once. The specimen was T cells isolated from PBMCs. The source of these receptors is a human donor in good health. The CDR3 runs from the conserved cysteine through the conserved F or W. Each record gives: V gene, J gene, clone size, D gene, CDR3 DNA, CDR3 protein. A D gene is named only where the DNA matches it firmly. Clone size is given for some rows only: seen once, a few or many times, or a class if the clone is expanded.

>TRBV29-1|TRBJ2-7|.|TRBD2
TGCAGCGTTGTGGCGGGAGGGGAAGAGCAGTACTTC
CSVVAGGEEQYF
>TRBV19|TRBJ2-1|.|TRBD2
TGTGCCACTGGACTAGCGGGAGGGCCGTACAATGAGCAGTTCTTC
CATGLAGGPYNEQFF
>TRBV6-6|TRBJ1-5|.|TRBD1
TGTGCCAGCAGTACCCGACAGGGGCGATATCAGCCCCAGCATTTT
CASSTRQGRYQPQHF
>TRBV6-5|TRBJ2-1|.|.
TGTGCCAGCAGTTACATGGGAGATGAGCAGTTCTTC
CASSYMGDEQFF
>TRBV29-1|TRBJ2-1|.|.
TGCAGCGTTGATAGGACAGCTAGCTACAATGAGCAGTTCTTC
CSVDRTASYNEQFF
>TRBV4-1|TRBJ2-1|.|TRBD2
TGCGCCAGCAGCCAGGCCGGGACTAGCGGCTTTGGGGAGCAGTTCTTC
CASSQAGTSGFGEQFF
>TRBV2|TRBJ1-5|.|TRBD1
TGTGCCAGCAGTTACAGGGGGATGAATCAGCCCCAGCATTTT
CASSYRGMNQPQHF
>TRBV28|TRBJ2-6|.|.
TGTGCCAGCAGTTTACCAGGATACTCTGGGGCCAACGTCCTGACTTTC
CASSLPGYSGANVLTF
>TRBV5-6|TRBJ1-1|.|.
TGTGCCAGCAGCCCCCCTACAGGGTCCACTGAAGCTTTCTTT
CASSPPTGSTEAFF
>TRBV4-2|TRBJ2-2|.|TRBD2
TGTGCCAGCAGCCAACCTAGCGGGAACACCGGGGAGCTGTTTTTT
CASSQPSGNTGELFF
>TRBV4-1|TRBJ2-3|.|TRBD1
TGCGCCAGCAGCCACCGGGACAGGGGGGTCACAGATACGCAGTATTTT
CASSHRDRGVTDTQYF
>TRBV9|TRBJ2-1|.|TRBD2
TGTGCCAGCAGCGCCTCTACGGGACTACCCCTTAACAATGAGCAGTTCTTC
CASSASTGLPLNNEQFF
>TRBV29-1|TRBJ2-7|.|TRBD2
TGCAGCGTTAGACTAGCGGGATTCTACGAGCAGTACTTC
CSVRLAGFYEQYF
>TRBV6-5|TRBJ1-2|.|.
TGTGCCAGCAGTTACTCGACAGGCTATGGCTACACCTTC
CASSYSTGYGYTF
>TRBV28|TRBJ1-1|once|TRBD1
TGTGCCAGCTGGTACAGGGGAGCTTTCTTT
CASWYRGAFF
>TRBV5-1|TRBJ1-1|.|.
TGCGCCAGCAGCTTGGACAGTGGCACTGAAGCTTTCTTT
CASSLDSGTEAFF
>TRBV7-8|TRBJ2-7|.|TRBD1
TGTGCCAGCAGCACCCGACAGGGCCCTGCATACGAGCAGTACTTC
CASSTRQGPAYEQYF
>TRBV25-1|TRBJ2-7|.|TRBD2
TGTGCCAGCAGTGAATTCGGGAGGGCCAGCGAGCAGTACTTC
CASSEFGRASEQYF
>TRBV20-1|TRBJ1-2|.|.
TGCAGTGCTCCAGGTGGCTACACCTTC
CSAPGGYTF
>TRBV18|TRBJ2-5|once|TRBD1
TGTGCCAGCTCACCTAGGGACAGTCTCCAAGAGACCCAGTACTTC
CASSPRDSLQETQYF
>TRBV4-1|TRBJ2-7|.|.
TGCGCCAGCAGCTTATCCTCTACCTACGAGCAGTACTTC
CASSLSSTYEQYF
>TRBV27|TRBJ1-1|.|TRBD1
TGTGCCAGCAGTTTCTTCCGGGACAGGGGGCTCACTGAAGCTTTCTTT
CASSFFRDRGLTEAFF
>TRBV7-2|TRBJ2-1|.|TRBD2
TGTGCCAGCAGCCTGGGTGGTAGCGGGAGTTCGCGGGAGCAGTTCTTC
CASSLGGSGSSREQFF
>TRBV30|TRBJ1-2|.|.
TGTGCCTGGACCCTATTAAATAAGGCAGGCTATGGCTACACCTTC
CAWTLLNKAGYGYTF
>TRBV4-1|TRBJ2-7|.|TRBD2
TGCGCCAGCAGCCAAGCGGGAGGGTTCTACGAGCAGTACTTC
CASSQAGGFYEQYF
>TRBV30|TRBJ2-2|.|.
TGTGCCTGGATAGGAGGTCGAGGGTCCAGGGGGGAGCTGTTTTTT
CAWIGGRGSRGELFF
>TRBV27|TRBJ1-3|.|TRBD1
TGTGCCAGCAGCGAGACAGGGGCAAGCTCTGGAAACACCATATATTTT
CASSETGASSGNTIYF
>TRBV28|TRBJ2-7|.|.
TGTGCCAGCAAGTCAGGGGCATCCTACGAGCAGTACTTC
CASKSGASYEQYF
>TRBV2|TRBJ2-7|once|.
TGTGCCAGCAGTGAAATGTCCGGAGAGCCCTACGAGCAGTACTTC
CASSEMSGEPYEQYF